The 17 T cell receptor beta chains presented below share a single source sample, sequenced in a study of T cell responses to AZD1222 COVID-19 vaccine. Generated by immunoSEQ multiplex PCR, the TCRdb table keeps only in-frame clones and is missing some. The data contain 100,000 to 150,000 clones, approximately 90% of them singletons. Material: peripheral blood, obtained on day 0 of AZD1222 vaccination. The source of these receptors is an adult in good health.

The V call is TRBV5-1, the J call TRBJ2-5; perhaps TRBD2 as D (6 bases). V lost 0 bases, J lost 4 bases, and 13 bases lay in between. CDR1 SGHRS and CDR2 YFSETQ come from the germline V gene. This CDR3 is built from 15 residues. The CDR3: CASSLDTLEGETQYF. In DNA form, the CDR3 reads TGCGCCAGCAGCTTGGATACCCTGGAGGGAGAGACCCAGTACTTC.

V gene TRBV2 combines with J gene TRBJ2-5; TRBD2 agrees at 8 bases. Germline CDR1 reads SNHLY; CDR2 reads FYNNEI. The V segment lost 5 bases and the J segment 7 bases; nucleotides outside the gene matches: 3. CDR3 size: 12 residues. CDR3 DNA sequence: TGTGCCAGCAGTCGGGAGGGACGGACCCAGTACTTC. Translating gives CASSREGRTQYF.

The rearrangement links TRBV6-5 to TRBJ2-2, with 8 bases aligning to TRBD1. Germline CDR1 and CDR2: MNHEY and SVGAGI. J gave up 4 bases and V 7 bases, and 8 bases lay outside the gene matches. The CDR3 is made up of 15 amino acids. The CDR3: CASTPGQVGTGELFF. The CDR3 coding sequence is TGTGCCAGCACACCGGGACAGGTTGGCACCGGGGAGCTGTTTTTT.

The chain carries TRBV27 and TRBJ1-2, with D possibly being TRBD1 (6 bases). The ends were cut back, 8 bases at V and 0 bases at J, with 13 bases in the middle. CDR1 is MNHEY and CDR2 is SMNVEV in the germline V gene (reference sequence). This CDR3 is built from 14 residues. The CDR3 reads CASATGPPNYGYTF. In nucleotides, the CDR3 is TGTGCCAGCGCTACAGGGCCGCCTAACTATGGCTACACCTTC.

This clone appeared a single time. This sequence joins TRBV7-9 and TRBJ1-1; D unresolved. Germline V lookup: CDR1 SEHNR, CDR2 FQNEAQ (reference sequence). This CDR3 region has 15 residues. V lost 8 bases, J lost 2 bases, and 18 bases lay in between. This CDR3 is CASGPLPTRNTEAFF. CDR3 DNA sequence: TGTGCCAGCGGCCCTCTACCAACCAGAAACACTGAAGCTTTCTTT. Using reference TRBV7-9 and TRBJ1-1 for the parts outside the CDR3, the full variable domain is DTGVSQNPRHKITKRGQNVTFRCDPISEHNRLYWYRQTLGQGPEFLTYFQNEAQLEKSRLLSDRFSAERPKGSFSTLEIQRTEQGDSAMYLCASGPLPTRNTEAFFGQGTRLTVV.

The CDR3 is CASSLNILWGYTF. As DNA, the CDR3 is TGTGCCAGCAGCTTAAACATACTTTGGGGCTACACCTTC. This rearrangement joins TRBV7-2 to TRBJ1-2; no reliable D call. Germline CDR1 reads SGHTA; CDR2 reads FQGNSA. Trimming shortened V by 2 bases and J by 8 bases, and 12 bases separated the two germline ends. The CDR3 consists of 13 residues.

The V call is TRBV19, the J call TRBJ2-7, with 14 bases that match TRBD2. The junction had 8 bases not matched to a gene; V was cut back by 5 bases and J by 2 bases. Germline V gene lookup returns CDR1 LNHDA and CDR2 SQIVND (reference sequence). This CDR3 has 17 residues. The chain's CDR3 is CASSSGTSGGLPYEQYF. CDR3 nucleotide sequence: TGTGCCAGTAGTTCGGGGACTAGCGGGGGCCTCCCCTACGAGCAGTACTTC.

J is TRBJ2-7 and V is TRBV28, with D possibly matching TRBD1 (6 bases). V was clipped by 1 base and J by 1 base, with 11 bases between them. The germline CDR1 and CDR2 sequences are MDHEN and SYDVKM. The CDR3 has 15 residues. CDR3 coding DNA: TGTGCCAGCAGTTTATCCAGGGGAATTTCCTACGAGCAGTACTTC. Translating it yields CASSLSRGISYEQYF.

This clone was detected only once. This chain connects TRBV7-3 to TRBJ2-2, with TRBD1 matching over 11 bases. The CDR3 consists of 16 residues. Germline-derived CDR1 and CDR2 are SGHTA and FQGTGA. The V and J ends lost 2 bases and 5 bases, in that order; junction bases with no gene match: 4. In DNA form, the CDR3 reads TGTGCCAGCAGCTTATCGGACAGGGGGCGAACCGGGGAGCTGTTTTTT. Encoded protein: CASSLSDRGRTGELFF.

There are many counts of this clone. The chain links TRBV29-1 to TRBJ2-2; 12 bases are shared with TRBD1. The germline V gene has CDR1 SQVTM and CDR2 ANQGSEA. V shed 7 bases, J shed 3 bases, and the junction held 6 bases outside the gene matches. This CDR3 contains 15 residues. CDR3 amino acids: CSASGTGGYTGELFF. The CDR3 DNA sequence: TGCAGCGCGTCCGGGACAGGGGGCTACACCGGGGAGCTGTTTTTT.

The chain uses TRBV7-2 and TRBJ2-1, with 8 bases fitting TRBD2. V shed 2 bases and J 14 bases; nucleotides not matched to a gene: 14. CDR1 and CDR2 (germline): SGHTA, FQGNSA. This CDR3 is built from 15 residues. CDR3 region: CASSLSSGGPTHEFF. CDR3 DNA: TGTGCCAGCAGCTTATCGAGCGGGGGACCCACCCATGAGTTCTTC.

This sequence joins TRBV9 and TRBJ1-6, with unresolved D. Germline CDR1 SGDLS, CDR2 YYNGEE. V lost 0 bases and J 6 bases, leaving 13 bases between the germline ends. This CDR3 contains 16 residues. CDR3 DNA: TGTGCCAGCAGCGTAGAGGGCGCCAGAGCTAATTCACCCCTCCACTTT. Encoded protein: CASSVEGARANSPLHF.

The chain is built from TRBV7-6 and TRBJ1-1, with D perhaps matching TRBD1 (5 bases). The CDR3 has 15 amino acids. The germline V and J ends were trimmed by 4 bases and 3 bases, with 15 bases remaining between them. Germline CDR1 and CDR2: SGHVS and FNYEAQ. CDR3 protein: CASSSQQGLDTEAFF. Written as DNA, the CDR3 is TGTGCCAGCAGCTCACAGCAGGGACTGGACACTGAAGCTTTCTTT.

This chain connects TRBV5-5 to TRBJ2-1; D may be TRBD1 (6 bases). Trimming stripped 5 bases from V and 9 bases from J, with 15 bases between. CDR3 length: 13 residues. Germline CDR1 SGHKS, CDR2 YYEKEE (reference sequence). CDR3 protein: CASRPEGEIEQFF. The CDR3 region has the DNA TGTGCCAGCAGGCCCGAGGGGGAGATTGAGCAGTTCTTC.

The CDR3 bases are TGTGCCATCAGTGAGCGACGGCACCAAGAGACCCAGTACTTC. It specifies CAISERRHQETQYF. The V gene is TRBV10-3, the J gene TRBJ2-5; no reliable D call. Trimming took 2 bases from V and 0 from J, leaving 7 bases between them. This CDR3 region has 14 residues. From germline, CDR1 is ENHRY and CDR2 SYGVKD.

The rearrangement joins TRBV9 to TRBJ2-7; TRBD1 agrees at 10 bases. V shed 3 bases, J shed 2 bases, and the junction held 5 bases outside the gene matches. The germline CDR1 and CDR2 sequences are SGDLS and YYNGEE. This CDR3 has 15 amino acids. The CDR3 spells CASSGNGQGAYEQYF. The DNA for the CDR3 is TGTGCCAGCAGCGGGAATGGACAGGGGGCCTACGAGCAGTACTTC.

This CDR3 reads CASGQGGTEAFF. The CDR3 coding sequence is TGTGCTAGTGGTCAGGGGGGCACTGAAGCTTTCTTT. The chain has TRBV12-5 and TRBJ1-1, with 7 positions matching TRBD1. The V gene's germline CDR1 is LGHNT and CDR2 FRNRAP. The CDR3 totals 12 residues. V lost 5 bases to trimming and J lost 4 bases; unmatched junction nucleotides: 1.